Each of the 25 T cell receptor beta chains below was sequenced from the same sample in a study of T cells in tuberculosis. Sequenced by immunoSEQ multiplex PCR; TCRdb stores in-frame clones only, minus some. The sample lists about 33,000 clones, around 95% occurring once. The material sequenced was PBMCs. These receptors all stem from a donor aged 10 to 29 with latent tuberculosis or without tuberculosis infection.

The J gene is TRBJ1-5, the V gene TRBV4-3, with 8 bases fitting TRBD1. V dropped 5 bases and J dropped 5; count of bases not matched to a gene: 5. Germline CDR1 reads LGHNA; CDR2 reads YSLEER. The CDR3 runs 14 residues. CDR3 residues: CASSVGRGHQPQHF. CDR3 DNA: TGCGCCAGCAGCGTCGGCAGGGGGCATCAGCCCCAGCATTTT.

The genes are TRBV7-2 and TRBJ2-1; TRBD2 aligns across 9 bases. Germline values: CDR1 SGHTA, CDR2 FQGNSA. The V gene end was trimmed by 5 bases and the J gene end by 5 bases; junction bases not matched to a gene: 7. The CDR3 has 15 residues. The CDR3 DNA reads TGTGCCAGCAGCAAGGGACTAGCTAGCCACAATGAGCAGTTCTTC. Translating it yields CASSKGLASHNEQFF.

This sequence joins TRBV5-8 and TRBJ2-2; D ambiguous. Trimming left V 0 bases short and J 5 bases short, with 8 bases between. This CDR3 spans 14 amino acids. The germline gives CDR1 SGHTS, CDR2 YDEGEE. CDR3 in DNA: TGTGCCAGCAGCTTGGTGACTGCTACCGGGGAGCTGTTTTTT. Its protein is CASSLVTATGELFF.

This chain joins TRBV9 and TRBJ1-6; D not resolved. The V gene lost 4 bases and the J gene lost 7 bases, with 12 bases spanning the gap. This CDR3 has 14 amino acids. CDR1 is SGDLS and CDR2 is YYNGEE in the germline V gene. The CDR3 is CASSPYFGNSPLHF. The CDR3 DNA sequence: TGTGCCAGCAGCCCTTATTTCGGGAATTCACCCCTCCACTTT.

This chain links TRBV5-1 with TRBJ2-2; D call uncertain. Germline-derived CDR1 and CDR2 are SGHRS and YFSETQ. Trimming removed 4 bases from V and 0 bases from J, with 7 bases in between. The CDR3 is 14 residues long. Here the CDR3 DNA reads TGCGCCAGCAGCGAATCTACGAACACCGGGGAGCTGTTTTTT. This sequence encodes CASSESTNTGELFF.

The chain couples TRBV28 to TRBJ2-7, with TRBD1 matching 9 bases. The J segment lost 3 bases and the V segment lost 7 bases, leaving 10 bases of the junction unmatched. CDR1 MDHEN and CDR2 SYDVKM come from the germline V gene. The CDR3 runs to 15 residues. CDR3 amino acids: CASNRPGQGSYEQYF. The CDR3 DNA is TGTGCCAGCAACAGACCGGGACAGGGAAGCTACGAGCAGTACTTC.

The chain combines TRBV9 with TRBJ2-6; D gene unclear. This CDR3 region has 15 residues. V was clipped by 4 bases and J by 0 bases, with 8 bases between them. Germline V CDR1 and CDR2: SGDLS, YYNGEE. The CDR3 nucleotides read TGTGCCAGCAGCCCCCCAGGCTCTGGGGCCAACGTCCTGACTTTC. Its translation: CASSPPGSGANVLTF.

V and J are TRBV25-1 and TRBJ1-4; D not certain. CDR1 is MGHDK, CDR2 SYGVNS, per germline. The V gene lost 11 bases and the J gene lost 4 bases, with 17 bases spanning the gap. The CDR3 has 14 amino acids. The CDR3 reads CAAETRGRNEKLFF. In DNA, the CDR3 is TGTGCCGCAGAAACACGGGGTCGTAATGAAAAACTGTTTTTT. Using reference TRBV25-1 and TRBJ1-4 for the parts outside the CDR3, the full variable domain is EADIYQTPRYLVIGTGKKITLECSQTMGHDKMYWYQQDPGMELHLIHYSYGVNSTEKGDLSSESTVSRIRTEHFPLTLESARPSHTSQYLCAAETRGRNEKLFFGSGTQLSVL.

The chain is built from TRBV18 and TRBJ2-1; 9 bases line up with TRBD2. The germline V gene has CDR1 KGHSH and CDR2 LQKENI. Germline trimming cut 1 base from V and 6 bases from J; bases unmatched to any gene: 4. The CDR3 runs 15 residues. This CDR3 reads CASSPRLRGGNEQFF. CDR3 nucleotides: TGTGCCAGCTCACCACGTCTGCGGGGGGGCAATGAGCAGTTCTTC.

This clone was counted a single time. The chain recombines TRBV27 with TRBJ2-7; 7 nucleotides line up with TRBD2. CDR1 is MNHEY and CDR2 is SMNVEV in the germline V gene (reference sequence). The CDR3 is 15 amino acids. Germline trimming cut 5 bases from V and 2 bases from J; bases unmatched to any gene: 9. DNA for the CDR3: TGTGCCAGCAGTAAGCGGGGAGGGTTCCCCTACGAGCAGTACTTC. This gives the protein CASSKRGGFPYEQYF.

This chain joins TRBV4-3 and TRBJ1-2, with 8 bases lining up with TRBD1. The trim removed 1 base at V and 4 bases at J, leaving 2 bases unmatched. Germline values: CDR1 LGHNA, CDR2 YSLEER. The CDR3 is made up of 14 amino acids. Here the CDR3 DNA reads TGCGCCAGCAGCCAAGGGACAGGGACCTATGGCTACACCTTC. Amino acid sequence: CASSQGTGTYGYTF.

The chain has TRBV19 and TRBJ2-3, with TRBD2 identical over 7 bases. The junction had 12 bases not matched to a gene; V was cut back by 3 bases and J by 3 bases. Germline V gene data show CDR1 as LNHDA and CDR2 as SQIVND (reference sequence). The CDR3 spans 17 residues. CDR3 amino acids: CASSIGDRLAATDTQYF. The CDR3 DNA sequence: TGTGCCAGTAGTATTGGGGATCGTCTAGCGGCTACAGATACGCAGTATTTT.

This clone was found a few times. The chain combines TRBV15 with TRBJ1-2; D possibly corresponds to TRBD1 (6 bases). V lost 3 bases and J 0 bases, leaving 11 bases between the germline ends. Germline lookup yields CDR1 LNHNV and CDR2 YYDKDF (reference sequence). The CDR3 loop spans 15 amino acids. CDR3 sequence: CATSRTRDTNYGYTF. In nucleotides, the CDR3 is TGTGCCACCAGCAGGACTCGGGACACTAACTATGGCTACACCTTC.

The chain joins TRBV4-1 to TRBJ2-3, with 12 bases that match TRBD2. This CDR3 region has 16 residues. CDR1 MGHRA and CDR2 YSYEKL come from the germline V gene. V gave up 4 bases and J gave up 0 bases; unmatched junction bases: 2. CDR3 residues: CASSLGLAGSTDTQYF. The CDR3 DNA follows: TGCGCCAGCAGCCTTGGACTAGCGGGGAGCACAGATACGCAGTATTTT.

The chain recombines TRBV7-9 with TRBJ2-5, with 11 positions matching TRBD2. V lost 1 base and J lost 2; bases outside the gene matches: 9. There are 18 residues in the CDR3. From germline, CDR1 is SEHNR and CDR2 FQNEAQ (reference sequence). The chain's CDR3 is CASSLGRASGGPQETQYF. The CDR3 DNA reads TGTGCCAGCAGCTTAGGACGGGCTAGCGGGGGGCCTCAAGAGACCCAGTACTTC.

V usage is TRBV5-6 and J usage is TRBJ1-4; 7 nucleotides line up with TRBD1. The CDR3 covers 12 residues. Trimming took 2 bases from V and 12 from J; bases not matched to a gene: 4. Germline loops: CDR1 SGHDT, CDR2 YYEEEE. DNA of the CDR3: TGTGCCAGCAGCTTCGGGACAGCAGAACTGTTTTTT. It translates to CASSFGTAELFF.

The chain uses TRBV7-9 and TRBJ1-2; no clear D. The V gene's germline CDR1 is SEHNR and CDR2 FQNEAQ (reference sequence). V lost 5 bases to trimming and J lost 2 bases, with 12 bases between them. CDR3 length equals 14 residues. The CDR3 protein is CASSRSENNYGYTF. Here the CDR3 DNA reads TGTGCCAGCAGCCGGAGTGAGAACAACTATGGCTACACCTTC.

This chain connects TRBV2 to TRBJ2-7; 7 bases are shared with TRBD1. Losses at the gene ends were 4 bases for V and 4 bases for J; bases not matched to a gene: 10. CDR1 and CDR2 (germline): SNHLY, FYNNEI. The CDR3 loop spans 15 amino acids. CDR3 sequence reads: CASSAPGQLWYEQYF. Here the CDR3 DNA reads TGTGCCAGCAGTGCCCCGGGACAGTTATGGTACGAGCAGTACTTC.

This clone was recorded a few times. The rearrangement links TRBV7-2 to TRBJ1-1; 7 bases align to TRBD1. V lost 6 bases and J lost 5; bases outside the gene matches: 6. Germline lookup yields CDR1 SGHTA and CDR2 FQGNSA. The CDR3 contains 13 residues. In DNA, the CDR3 is TGTGCCAGCAGAAAACAGGGGTCAACTGAAGCTTTCTTT. It translates to CASRKQGSTEAFF. Full variable domain (outside the CDR3, taken from reference TRBV7-2 and TRBJ1-1): GAGVSQSPSNKVTEKGKDVELRCDPISGHTALYWYRQSLGQGLEFLIYFQGNSAPDKSGLPSDRFSAERTGGSVSTLTIQRTQQEDSAVYLCASRKQGSTEAFFGQGTRLTVV.

V gene TRBV11-2 combines with J gene TRBJ2-7; TRBD1 is a possible D gene (5 bases). Germline CDR1 is SGHAT and CDR2 is FQNNGV. Trimming stripped 1 base from V and 4 bases from J, with 17 bases between. CDR3 size: 16 residues. The DNA for the CDR3 is TGTGCCAGCAGCTTAGGTCTCGGCAGGGTTCTTTACGAGCAGTACTTC. Its translation: CASSLGLGRVLYEQYF. The full variable domain, its missing parts supplied by reference TRBV11-2 and TRBJ2-7, is EAGVAQSPRYKIIEKRQSVAFWCNPISGHATLYWYQQILGQGPKLLIQFQNNGVVDDSQLPKDRFSAERLKGVDSTLKIQPAKLEDSAVYLCASSLGLGRVLYEQYFGPGTRLTVT.

The V call is TRBV7-6, the J call TRBJ1-2; a weak D match, TRBD1 (5 bases). The CDR3 contains 13 residues. Between the trimmed V and J ends, which lost 0 bases and 8 bases, there was a span of 10 bases. Germline V gives CDR1 SGHVS, CDR2 FNYEAQ. CDR3: CASSLAGGNGYTF. The CDR3 DNA reads as TGTGCCAGCAGCTTAGCGGGGGGTAACGGCTACACCTTC.

The rearrangement joins TRBV25-1 to TRBJ1-1; no firm D call. CDR1 is MGHDK and CDR2 is SYGVNS in the germline V gene. The CDR3 is 12 residues long. V was cut by 7 bases and J by 4 bases, with 10 bases left in between. The CDR3 here is CASKRGGTEAFF. CDR3 nucleotides: TGTGCCAGCAAGAGAGGTGGCACTGAAGCTTTCTTT. The complete variable domain, with remaining parts taken from reference TRBV25-1 and TRBJ1-1, reads EADIYQTPRYLVIGTGKKITLECSQTMGHDKMYWYQQDPGMELHLIHYSYGVNSTEKGDLSSESTVSRIRTEHFPLTLESARPSHTSQYLCASKRGGTEAFFGQGTRLTVV.

The rearrangement uses TRBV5-1 and TRBJ2-7, with TRBD1 identical over 9 bases. CDR3 length equals 14 residues. Germline trimming cut 0 bases from V and 3 bases from J; bases unmatched to any gene: 1. Germline lookup yields CDR1 SGHRS and CDR2 YFSETQ. As DNA, the CDR3 is TGCGCCAGCAGCTTGGTGACAGGGGGCTACGAGCAGTACTTC. Protein product: CASSLVTGGYEQYF.

The chain is built from TRBV30 and TRBJ2-1; TRBD1 matches 8 bases. Germline CDR1 reads GTSNPN; CDR2 reads SVGIG (reference sequence). J was trimmed by 9 bases and V by 3 bases; bases with no gene match: 13. This CDR3 region has 15 residues. CDR3 in amino acids: CAWSAPGTGRGEQFF. The CDR3 nucleotides are TGTGCCTGGAGCGCGCCCGGGACAGGCAGGGGTGAGCAGTTCTTC.

This clone was counted a single time. The rearrangement uses TRBV5-8 and TRBJ1-3, with TRBD1 matching 7 bases. The CDR3 totals 14 residues. The junction had 5 bases not matched to a gene; V was cut back by 6 bases and J by 2 bases. Germline CDR1 reads SGHTS; CDR2 reads YDEGEE. The CDR3 region is CASTMRGPGNTIYF. CDR3 nucleotides: TGTGCCAGCACCATGAGGGGGCCTGGAAACACCATATATTTT.